This T cell receptor beta chain was recovered during a study of CD8+CD57+ T cells in acquired aplastic anemia. Overall study context: Sorting CD4+ and CD8+ cells gave DNA averaging approximately 3 ug.

The CDR3 has 16 residues. From germline, CDR1 is SGHKS and CDR2 YYEKEE (reference sequence). Losses at the gene ends were 4 bases for V and 3 bases for J; bases not matched to a gene: 12. This clonotype occurred many times. All patients picked for sequencing had shown, by flow cytometry, an expansion of CD8+CD57+ cells. Genomic DNA served as template for TCR beta VDJ and CDR3 profiling. Each CDR3 protein gets one entry after TCRdb re-called the reads with MiXCR. The table has a few hundred thousand distinct CDR3 sequences, about half seen once; the top ten hold less than 20%. Sequencing was carried out using sorted CD4+, CD8+, or CD8+CD57+ T cells (not recorded which) from PBMCs. This sequence was found in a human donor with aplastic anemia. This chain joins TRBV5-5 and TRBJ1-2; TRBD1 matches at 7 bases. The CDR3 coding sequence is TGTGCCAGCAGCCCCTTTGGACAGGTCCCTGACTATGGCTACACCTTC. Its protein is CASSPFGQVPDYGYTF.